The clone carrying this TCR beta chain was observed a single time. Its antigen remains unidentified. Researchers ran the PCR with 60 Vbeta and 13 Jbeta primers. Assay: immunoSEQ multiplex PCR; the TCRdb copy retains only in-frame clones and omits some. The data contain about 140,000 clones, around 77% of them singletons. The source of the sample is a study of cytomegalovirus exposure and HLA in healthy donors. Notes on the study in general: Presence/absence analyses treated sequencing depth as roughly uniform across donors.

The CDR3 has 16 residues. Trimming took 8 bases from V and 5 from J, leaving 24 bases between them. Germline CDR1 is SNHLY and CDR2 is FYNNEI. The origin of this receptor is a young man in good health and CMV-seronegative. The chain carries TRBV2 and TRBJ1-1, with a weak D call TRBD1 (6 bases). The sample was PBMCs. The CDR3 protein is CASRGWGSGALTEAFF. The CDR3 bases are TGTGCCAGCCGAGGTTGGGGGTCAGGGGCGCTGACTGAAGCTTTCTTT.